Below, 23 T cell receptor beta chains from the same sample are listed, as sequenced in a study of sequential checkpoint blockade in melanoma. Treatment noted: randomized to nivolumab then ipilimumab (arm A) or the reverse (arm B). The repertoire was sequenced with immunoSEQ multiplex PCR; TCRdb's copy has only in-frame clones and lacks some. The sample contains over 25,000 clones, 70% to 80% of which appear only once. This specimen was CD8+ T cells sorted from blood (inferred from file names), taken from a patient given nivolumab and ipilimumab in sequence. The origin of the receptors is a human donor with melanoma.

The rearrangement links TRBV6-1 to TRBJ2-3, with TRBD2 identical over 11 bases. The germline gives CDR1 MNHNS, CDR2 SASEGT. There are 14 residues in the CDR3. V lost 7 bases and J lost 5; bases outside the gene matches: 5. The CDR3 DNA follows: TGTGCCAGCATTAGCGGGGGGGCCGAAGATACGCAGTATTTT. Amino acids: CASISGGAEDTQYF.

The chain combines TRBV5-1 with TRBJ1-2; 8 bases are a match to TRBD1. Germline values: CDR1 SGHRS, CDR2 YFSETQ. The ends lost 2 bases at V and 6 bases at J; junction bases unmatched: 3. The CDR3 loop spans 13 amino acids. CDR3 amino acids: CASSFGQGNGYTF. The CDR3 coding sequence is TGCGCCAGCAGCTTTGGACAGGGAAATGGCTACACCTTC.

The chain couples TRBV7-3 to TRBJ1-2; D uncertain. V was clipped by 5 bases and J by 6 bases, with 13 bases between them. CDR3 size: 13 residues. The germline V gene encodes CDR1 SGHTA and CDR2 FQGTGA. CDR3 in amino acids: CASSQEGRDGYTF. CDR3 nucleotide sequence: TGTGCCAGCAGCCAAGAGGGCCGGGATGGCTACACCTTC.

The DNA of the CDR3 is TGCGCCAGCAGCTTGGGAGGGAGGGTGGATCAGCCCCAGCATTTT. As protein: CASSLGGRVDQPQHF. This rearrangement joins TRBV5-1 to TRBJ1-5; D not certain. CDR3 length: 15 amino acids. Germline values: CDR1 SGHRS, CDR2 YFSETQ. Trimming pared 0 bases from V and 5 bases from J, leaving 12 bases between.

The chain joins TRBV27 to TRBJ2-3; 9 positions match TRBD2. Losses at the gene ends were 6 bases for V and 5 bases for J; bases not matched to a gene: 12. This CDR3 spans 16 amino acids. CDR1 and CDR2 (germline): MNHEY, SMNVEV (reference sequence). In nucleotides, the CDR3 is TGTGCCAGCAGATCCGAGGCGGGGGGGCCAGGAGATACGCAGTATTTT. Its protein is CASRSEAGGPGDTQYF.

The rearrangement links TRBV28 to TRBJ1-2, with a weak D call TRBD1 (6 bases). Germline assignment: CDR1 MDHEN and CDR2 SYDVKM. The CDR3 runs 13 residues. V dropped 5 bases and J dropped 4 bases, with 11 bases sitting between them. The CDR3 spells CASSPLTGYGYTF. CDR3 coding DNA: TGTGCCAGCAGTCCATTGACAGGCTATGGCTACACCTTC.

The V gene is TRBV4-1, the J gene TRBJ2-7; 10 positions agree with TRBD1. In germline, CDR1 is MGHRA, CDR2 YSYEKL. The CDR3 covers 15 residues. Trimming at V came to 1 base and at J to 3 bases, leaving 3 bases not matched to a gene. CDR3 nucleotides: TGCGCCAGCAGCCAAGGACAGGGGGCCCTCTACGAGCAGTACTTC. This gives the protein CASSQGQGALYEQYF.

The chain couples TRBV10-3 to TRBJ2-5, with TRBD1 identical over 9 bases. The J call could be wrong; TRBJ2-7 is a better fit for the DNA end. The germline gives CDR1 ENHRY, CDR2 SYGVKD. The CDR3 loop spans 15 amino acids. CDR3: CAISETGTGIYEQYF. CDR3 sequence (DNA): TGTGCCATCAGTGAGACCGGGACAGGGATCTACGAGCAGTACTTC.

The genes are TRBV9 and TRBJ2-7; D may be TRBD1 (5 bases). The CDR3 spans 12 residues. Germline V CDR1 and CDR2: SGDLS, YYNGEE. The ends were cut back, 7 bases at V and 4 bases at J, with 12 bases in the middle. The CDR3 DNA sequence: TGTGCCAGCTCATCAGGGCCTTACGAGCAGTACTTC. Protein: CASSSGPYEQYF.

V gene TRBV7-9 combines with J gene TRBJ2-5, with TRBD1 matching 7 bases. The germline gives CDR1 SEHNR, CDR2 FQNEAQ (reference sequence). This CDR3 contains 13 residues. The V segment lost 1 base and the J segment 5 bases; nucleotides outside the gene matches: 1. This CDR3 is CASSLGQGETQYF. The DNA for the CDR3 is TGTGCCAGCAGCTTAGGACAGGGCGAGACCCAGTACTTC. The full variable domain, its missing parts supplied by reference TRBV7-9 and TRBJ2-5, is DTGVSQNPRHKITKRGQNVTFRCDPISEHNRLYWYRQTLGQGPEFLTYFQNEAQLEKSRLLSDRFSAERPKGSFSTLEIQRTEQGDSAMYLCASSLGQGETQYFGPGTRLLVL.

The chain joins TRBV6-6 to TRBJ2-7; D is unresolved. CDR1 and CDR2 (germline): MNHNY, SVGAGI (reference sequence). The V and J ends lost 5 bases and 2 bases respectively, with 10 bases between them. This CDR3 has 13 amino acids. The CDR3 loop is CASSDGQAYEQYF. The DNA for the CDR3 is TGTGCCAGCAGTGACGGCCAGGCCTACGAGCAGTACTTC.

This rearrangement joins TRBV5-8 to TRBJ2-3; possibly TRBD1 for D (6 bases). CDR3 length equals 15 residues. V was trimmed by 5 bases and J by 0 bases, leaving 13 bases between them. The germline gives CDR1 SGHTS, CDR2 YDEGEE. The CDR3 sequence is CASRNRDISTDTQYF. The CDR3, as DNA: TGTGCCAGCAGAAACCGGGACATTAGCACAGATACGCAGTATTTT.

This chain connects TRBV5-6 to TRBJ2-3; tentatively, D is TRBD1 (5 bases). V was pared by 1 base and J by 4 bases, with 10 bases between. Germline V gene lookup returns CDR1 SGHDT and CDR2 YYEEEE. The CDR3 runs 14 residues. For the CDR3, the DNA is TGTGCCAGCAGCTTGTGGGGCGATTCAGATACGCAGTATTTT. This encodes CASSLWGDSDTQYF.

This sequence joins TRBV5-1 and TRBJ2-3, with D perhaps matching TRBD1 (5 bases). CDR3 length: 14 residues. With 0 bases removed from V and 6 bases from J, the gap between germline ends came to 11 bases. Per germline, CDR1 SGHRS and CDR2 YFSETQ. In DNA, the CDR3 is TGCGCCAGCAGCTTGGAGGCAGGGTTTGATACGCAGTATTTT. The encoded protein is CASSLEAGFDTQYF.

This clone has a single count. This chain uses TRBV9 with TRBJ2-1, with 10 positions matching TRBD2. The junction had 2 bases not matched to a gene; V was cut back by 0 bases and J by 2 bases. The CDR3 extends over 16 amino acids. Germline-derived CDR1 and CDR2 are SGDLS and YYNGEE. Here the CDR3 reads CASSVDLAGAYNEQFF. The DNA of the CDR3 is TGTGCCAGCAGCGTAGATCTAGCGGGGGCCTACAATGAGCAGTTCTTC.

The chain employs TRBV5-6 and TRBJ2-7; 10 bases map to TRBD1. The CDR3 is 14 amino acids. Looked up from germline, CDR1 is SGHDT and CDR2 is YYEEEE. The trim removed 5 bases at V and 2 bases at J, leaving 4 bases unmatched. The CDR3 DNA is TGTGCCAGCAGTACCGGGACAGGGGCCTACGAGCAGTACTTC. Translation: CASSTGTGAYEQYF.

The CDR3 region has the DNA TGCGCCAGCAGCCAAGATAGAGGGTCTCCGATGGGTACGCAGTATTTT. Protein: CASSQDRGSPMGTQYF. The chain uses TRBV4-3 and TRBJ2-3; D may be TRBD2 (5 bases). Deletions cut 0 bases from V and 8 bases from J, with 18 bases between. The CDR3 spans 16 residues. Germline V gene sequence: CDR1 LGHNA, CDR2 YSLEER.

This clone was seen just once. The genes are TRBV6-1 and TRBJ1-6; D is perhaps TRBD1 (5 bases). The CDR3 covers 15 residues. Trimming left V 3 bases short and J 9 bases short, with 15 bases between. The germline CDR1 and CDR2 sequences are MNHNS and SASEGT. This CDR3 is CASSDWTTGSSPLHF. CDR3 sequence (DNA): TGTGCCAGCAGTGACTGGACAACTGGAAGTTCACCCCTCCACTTT.

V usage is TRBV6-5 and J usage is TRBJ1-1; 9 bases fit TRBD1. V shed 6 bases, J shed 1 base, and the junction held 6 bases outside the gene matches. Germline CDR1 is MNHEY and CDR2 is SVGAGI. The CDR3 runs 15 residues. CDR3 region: CASRPTGQGNTEAFF. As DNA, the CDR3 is TGTGCCAGCAGACCAACGGGACAGGGGAACACTGAAGCTTTCTTT.

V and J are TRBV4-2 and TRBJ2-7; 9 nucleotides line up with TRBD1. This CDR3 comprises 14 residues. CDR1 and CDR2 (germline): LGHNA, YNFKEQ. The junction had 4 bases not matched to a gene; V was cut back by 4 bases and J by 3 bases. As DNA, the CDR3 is TGTGCCAGCAGCCCCGGACAGGGGTTCTACGAGCAGTACTTC. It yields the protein CASSPGQGFYEQYF.

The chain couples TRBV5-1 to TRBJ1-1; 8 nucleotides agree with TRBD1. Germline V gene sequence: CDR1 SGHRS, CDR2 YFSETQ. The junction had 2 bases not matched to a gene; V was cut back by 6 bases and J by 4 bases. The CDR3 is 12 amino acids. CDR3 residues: CASTTGGTEAFF. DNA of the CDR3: TGCGCCAGCACCACAGGGGGCACTGAAGCTTTCTTT. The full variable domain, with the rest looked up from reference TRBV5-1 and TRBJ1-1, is KAGVTQTPRYLIKTRGQQVTLSCSPISGHRSVSWYQQTPGQGLQFLFEYFSETQRNKGNFPGRFSGRQFSNSRSEMNVSTLELGDSALYLCASTTGGTEAFFGQGTRLTVV.

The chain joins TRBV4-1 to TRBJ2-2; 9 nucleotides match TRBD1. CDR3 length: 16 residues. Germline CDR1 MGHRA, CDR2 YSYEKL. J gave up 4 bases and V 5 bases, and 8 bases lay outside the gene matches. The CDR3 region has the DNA TGCGCCAGCAGCGGTACAGGGGGCGCGGGCACCGGGGAGCTGTTTTTT. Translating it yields CASSGTGGAGTGELFF.

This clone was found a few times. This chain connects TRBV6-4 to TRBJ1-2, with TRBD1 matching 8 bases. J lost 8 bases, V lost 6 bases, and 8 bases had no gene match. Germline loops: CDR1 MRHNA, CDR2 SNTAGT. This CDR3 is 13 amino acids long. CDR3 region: CASRTGTGTGYTF. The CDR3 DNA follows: TGTGCCAGCAGGACAGGGACAGGTACCGGCTACACCTTC.